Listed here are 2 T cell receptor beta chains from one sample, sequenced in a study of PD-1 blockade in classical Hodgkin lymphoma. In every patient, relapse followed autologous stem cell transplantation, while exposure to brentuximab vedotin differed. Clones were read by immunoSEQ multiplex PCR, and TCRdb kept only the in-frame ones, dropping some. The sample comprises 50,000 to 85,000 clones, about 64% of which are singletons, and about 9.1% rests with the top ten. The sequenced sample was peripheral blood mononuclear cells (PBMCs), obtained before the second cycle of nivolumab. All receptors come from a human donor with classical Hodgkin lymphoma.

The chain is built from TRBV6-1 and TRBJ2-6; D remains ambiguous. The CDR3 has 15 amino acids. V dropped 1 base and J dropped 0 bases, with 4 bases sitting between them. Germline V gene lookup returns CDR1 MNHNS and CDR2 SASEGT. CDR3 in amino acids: CASSEGASGANVLTF. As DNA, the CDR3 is TGTGCCAGCAGTGAAGGGGCCTCTGGGGCCAACGTCCTGACTTTC.

In DNA, the CDR3 is TGTGCCAGCAGCTTGTCTTTATTAGGGCTAGCGGGTAGCACAGATACGCAGTATTTT. This codes for CASSLSLLGLAGSTDTQYF. The chain couples TRBV5-4 to TRBJ2-3; 8 positions agree with TRBD2. Germline lookup yields CDR1 SGHNT and CDR2 YYREEE (reference sequence). This CDR3 region has 19 residues. The trim removed 1 base at V and 0 bases at J, leaving 13 bases unmatched.